This T cell receptor beta chain was captured in a study of blood T cell repertoires in COVID-19. Under the authors' procedure: How many nucleated cells were present was estimated from reference gene primer amplification. TCRdb's table, derived via immunoSEQ multiplex PCR, lists solely in-frame clones and lacks some. For V, J and clone size, that table is used; D and trimming come from the DNA. This table holds 150,000 to 190,000 clones, 70% to 90% found once. The CDR3 is 16 amino acids. This chain links TRBV21-1 with TRBJ1-1; TRBD1 was called by the table and not checked on the DNA. TRBV21-1 is assigned pseudogene status. Sequencing was carried out using peripheral blood. This sequence originates from a woman aged 60-75 years with COVID-19, enrolled during active disease. CDR3 loop: CASSTDRVFRNTEAFF. For the CDR3, the DNA is TGTGCCAGCAGCACGGACAGGGTATTCCGGAACACTGAAGCTTTCTTT.